The 8 T cell receptor beta chains below come from one sample, sequenced in a study of molecular identifiers for immune sequencing clone quantification. TCRdb passed the PCR reads through MiXCR, listing each CDR3 protein once. In the table there are under 350,000 distinct CDR3 sequences, about a quarter of which are singletons. The sequencing input was naive CD8+ T cells from blood, with Jurkat cell RNA spiked in. Subset defined: FACS-sorted CD8+CD4-CCR7+CD45RA+ naive T cells. The receptor set was obtained from a human donor in good health. Some libraries in this study had Jurkat cell RNA spiked in.

This clonotype was recorded at least ten times. This chain joins TRBV30 and TRBJ2-7, with 7 nucleotides matching TRBD1. Unmatched junction bases numbered 3, after V lost 5 bases and J lost 2 bases. From germline, CDR1 is GTSNPN and CDR2 SVGIG (reference sequence). This CDR3 has 12 amino acids. The CDR3 region is CAWGQAAYEQYF. CDR3 DNA: TGTGCCTGGGGACAGGCGGCCTACGAGCAGTACTTC.

The V gene is TRBV6-5, the J gene TRBJ1-5; D call uncertain. Between the trimmed V and J ends, which lost 0 bases and 2 bases, there was a span of 8 bases. Germline-derived CDR1 and CDR2 are MNHEY and SVGAGI. The CDR3 sequence is 15 residues long. CDR3 region: CASSYSSVGNQPQHF. The CDR3 DNA is TGTGCCAGCAGTTACTCGTCAGTGGGCAATCAGCCCCAGCATTTT.

In its sample, this clonotype was seen many times. The chain links TRBV5-1 to TRBJ2-7, with D perhaps assigned TRBD1 or TRBD2 (5 bases each). V lost 4 bases and J 2 bases, leaving 16 bases between the germline ends. Germline CDR1 reads SGHRS; CDR2 reads YFSETQ. This CDR3 has 15 amino acids. The CDR3 loop is CASSMTGTATYEQYF. The CDR3 DNA reads TGCGCCAGCAGCATGACCGGGACGGCGACCTACGAGCAGTACTTC.

The chain employs TRBV5-1 and TRBJ2-7, with D hard to call. Germline V CDR1 and CDR2: SGHRS, YFSETQ. The V and J ends lost 3 bases and 2 bases respectively, with 9 bases between them. The CDR3 is made up of 13 amino acids. Written as DNA, the CDR3 is TGCGCCAGCAGCTGGGCGCCTACCTACGAGCAGTACTTC. This encodes CASSWAPTYEQYF.

This clonotype was seen at least ten times. The J gene is TRBJ1-2, the V gene TRBV27; no clear D. Germline V gene lookup returns CDR1 MNHEY and CDR2 SMNVEV (reference sequence). CDR3 length equals 13 residues. V was shortened by 0 bases and J by 3 bases, with 5 bases between the two germline ends. CDR3 DNA sequence: TGTGCCAGCAGTTTATCAGTCTACTATGGCTACACCTTC. Translating gives CASSLSVYYGYTF.

This clonotype was recorded once. The junction departs from the called germline gene at one end, perhaps through a read error. The chain links TRBV2 to TRBJ2-5; D unresolved. Germline V gene sequence: CDR1 SNHLY, CDR2 FYNNEI. The CDR3 has 16 residues. The CDR3: CASSEAAIRAQETEYF. The CDR3 coding sequence is TGTGCCAGCAGTGAAGCAGCAATCCGAGCCCAAGAGACCGAGTACTTC. The whole variable domain, remainder taken from reference TRBV2 and TRBJ2-5, is EPEVTQTPSHQVTQMGQEVILRCVPISNHLYFYWYRQILGQKVEFLVSFYNNEISEKSEIFDDQFSVERPDGSNFTLKIRSTKLEDSAMYFCASSEAAIRAQETEYFGPGTRLLVL.

This clonotype showed up many times. This chain uses TRBV30 with TRBJ1-5, with D possibly matching TRBD1 (5 bases). The CDR3 runs to 13 residues. Trimming removed 4 bases from V and 6 bases from J, with 13 bases in between. Per the germline V gene, CDR1 is GTSNPN and CDR2 is SVGIG (reference sequence). CDR3 residues: CAWTQGWGQPQHF. The CDR3 nucleotides are TGTGCCTGGACCCAGGGCTGGGGTCAGCCCCAGCATTTT.

This clonotype was recorded many times. The chain uses TRBV6-5 and TRBJ1-2; the match to TRBD1 covers 8 bases. Looked up from germline, CDR1 is MNHEY and CDR2 is SVGAGI. CDR3 length: 13 residues. V lost 8 bases, J lost 2 bases, and 4 bases stayed unmatched. The CDR3 coding sequence is TGTGCCAGCGCAGGGGGCGCCAACTATGGCTACACCTTC. It translates to CASAGGANYGYTF.